This T cell receptor (beta chain) was obtained from a study of blood T cell repertoires in COVID-19. Profiled with immunoSEQ multiplex PCR; TCRdb holds only in-frame clones, not every one. The sample lists roughly 150,000 clones; about 80% were seen once. V shed 5 bases and J shed 7 bases, with 15 bases lying between them. The CDR3 runs to 13 residues. Input material: PBMCs or T cells enriched from blood (not recorded which). The chain employs TRBV12-3 or TRBV12-4 and TRBJ2-7; a weak D match, TRBD1 (6 bases). This receptor was identified in a woman aged 55-69 years who had recovered from COVID-19. The CDR3 region is CASSSRGPVEQYF. DNA of the CDR3: TGTGCCAGCAGTAGCAGGGGACCCGTGGAGCAGTACTTC.